This T cell receptor (beta chain) appears in the sequencing data of a study of preoperative IRX-2 immunotherapy in early breast cancer (dated by TCRdb to about 2019). Trimming at the junction amounts to 5 bases on V and 0 bases on J, and the germline ends lie 8 bases apart. The CDR3 measures 14 amino acids from cysteine to phenylalanine. The sequence is cut down to CDR3 DNA, 42 bases in frame from base 1. The germline V gene yields SGHTA for CDR1 and FQGTGA for CDR2. Concerning this clone itself: It lacks a known antigen. Base qualities are not recorded, but no much larger clone differs from it by a single base.

The library was produced with the immunoSEQ multiplex PCR assay. TCRdb took over this immuneACCESS table, retaining in-frame rearrangements with V and J assigned. Such tables are incomplete; in checked studies, under half of the missing clones stem from an unresolved V gene, and the remainder is unexplained. The sample data list around 39,000 clones, and about 95% of these were observed just once. The ten largest clones represent around 1.5% of the sample. In the paper's terms, the treatment or condition label means: preoperative locoregional IRX-2 cytokine immunotherapy. The samples were obtained from a phase Ib study that tested preoperative, locoregional IRX-2 cytokine immunotherapy designed to prime immune responses. Patients with early-stage breast cancer who were given IRX-2 before surgery served as donors.

Sequenced material: tumor tissue, taken after IRX-2 immunotherapy. This TCR was recovered from a human donor with breast cancer. Recombination linked TRBV7-3 to TRBJ2-1; the D element might be TRBD1 or TRBD2, as each aligns at 5 bases. CDR3 loop: CASSGTLSYNEQFF. The nucleotide sequence is TGTGCCAGCAGCGGGACCCTCTCCTACAATGAGCAGTTCTTC.